This TCR beta chain was observed in a study of T cell responses to AZD1222 COVID-19 vaccine. This CDR3 contains 13 residues. CDR1 is LNHNV and CDR2 is YYDKDF in the germline V gene (reference sequence). V lost 4 bases to trimming and J lost 6 bases; unmatched junction nucleotides: 6. The assay was immunoSEQ multiplex PCR, and TCRdb's table has in-frame clones only and misses some. The table has about 160,000 clones, 85% to 95% seen once. The TCR was taken from an adult who received the AZD1222 COVID-19 vaccine. V gene TRBV15 combines with J gene TRBJ2-7; TRBD1 matches 7 bases. The sample in question was peripheral blood, obtained 28 days after the second AZD1222 dose. DNA for the CDR3: TGTGCCACCAGCATCGACAGGGTTTTCGAGCAGTACTTC. Its protein product is CATSIDRVFEQYF.